This T cell receptor beta chain derives from a study of early stage breast cancer tumors. Study-wide findings and caveats: Chain pairing and CD4, CD8 or FOXP3 expression were not captured.

Blood replicates held 0.5 ug DNA, tumor or normal breast about 1.5 ug, two each. Sequencing was performed with immunoSEQ multiplex PCR; in TCRdb, only in-frame clones are kept and a portion is missing. The sample has approximately 2,000 clones, approximately 69% seen once. With respect to this clone: Its specificity is unknown. The junction departs from the called germline gene at one end, perhaps through a read error.

CDR1 SEHNR and CDR2 FQNEAQ come from the germline V gene (reference sequence). The CDR3 has 16 amino acids. Often roughly 85-300 mg of normal breast tissue was needed for DNA. The chain carries TRBV7-9 and TRBJ2-3, with D unclear. The sequencing input was normal breast tissue next to the tumor. This TCR was recovered from a person aged 40-50 years with breast cancer. In DNA form, the CDR3 reads TGTGCCAGCAACTTAGAGGCGAGGCGGTACACAGATACGCAGTATTTT. Translation: CASNLEARRYTDTQYF.